The rows below give T cell receptor beta chains drawn from one sample of a study of blood T cell repertoires in COVID-19. Sequencing was performed with immunoSEQ multiplex PCR; in TCRdb, only in-frame clones are kept and a portion is missing. The table shows some 300,000 clones, with about nine tenths occurring only once. The sequencing input was PBMCs or T cells enriched from blood (not recorded which). The source of these receptors is a man younger than 45 who had recovered from COVID-19. The CDR3 runs from the conserved cysteine through the conserved F or W. D genes are given only for firm matches. The size of a clone is reported for some rows only, either as once, few or many, or as a class for expanded clones.

clone_size	d_call	v_call	j_call	cdr3_nt	cdr3_aa
-	-	TRBV11-3	TRBJ2-7	TGTGCCAGCAGCTTAGTCGGAGTCGGCGGAGCCTACGAGCAGTACTTC	CASSLVGVGGAYEQYF
once	TRBD2	TRBV6-2/TRBV6-3	TRBJ2-1	TGTGCCAGCAGTTCCTGGACTAGCGGCAATGAGCAGTTCTTC	CASSSWTSGNEQFF
-	-	TRBV2	TRBJ1-5	TGTGCCAGCAGTCCAGACGGGGTAGGTCAGCCCCAGCATTTT	CASSPDGVGQPQHF
-	-	TRBV21-1	TRBJ2-1	TGTGCCAGCAGCAATCAGGACTGCTTCTGTGAGCAGTTCTTC	CASSNQDCFCEQFF
-	TRBD2	TRBV4-1	TRBJ2-1	TGCGCCAGCAGCCAAGAGCGGGAGGCCATTCGGTTCTTC	CASSQEREAIRFF
-	TRBD1	TRBV19	TRBJ1-3	TGTGCCAGTAGTTTCTTCAGGGGGCCTTCTGGAAACACCATATATTTT	CASSFFRGPSGNTIYF
-	-	TRBV7-2	TRBJ1-3	TGTGCCAGCAGCTGGCGAACAGGGTCAGGAAACACCATATATTTT	CASSWRTGSGNTIYF
-	-	TRBV5-1	TRBJ1-1	TGCGCCAGCAGCTCCGTCCCGGGTACGGGCACTGAAGCTTTCTTT	CASSSVPGTGTEAFF
-	-	TRBV6-5	TRBJ1-1	TGTGCCAGCAGCCCCCACATGAACACTGAAGCTTTCTTT	CASSPHMNTEAFF
-	-	TRBV30	TRBJ2-5	TGTGCCTGGAGTATCTCCGCCGGGGAGACCCAGTACTTC	CAWSISAGETQYF
-	-	TRBV29-1	TRBJ2-7	TGCAGCGTTGAAGATCATACCGGGGATACCTACGAGCAGTACTTC	CSVEDHTGDTYEQYF
-	TRBD1	TRBV18	TRBJ1-1	TGTGCCAGCTCACCAACCGGGATACAGGGGCGGAGTACTGAAGCTTTCTTT	CASSPTGIQGRSTEAFF
-	TRBD1	TRBV19	TRBJ2-1	TGTGCCAGTAGTATACCGACAGGGAGTGAGCAGTTCTTC	CASSIPTGSEQFF
-	TRBD2	TRBV7-9	TRBJ2-3	TGTGCCAGCAGTAGGAATAGCGGGGGCACAGATACGCAGTATTTT	CASSRNSGGTDTQYF
-	-	TRBV18	TRBJ2-5	TGTGCCAGCTCACCCCCGGGTTTTACTAGAGACGAGGAGAGGGAGACCCAGTACTTC	CASSPPGFTRDEERETQYF
-	-	TRBV2	TRBJ2-5	TGTGCCAGCAATAACGGGAGAAGAGAGACCCAGTACTTC	CASNNGRRETQYF
-	TRBD1	TRBV5-1	TRBJ1-2	TGCGCCAGCAGCATAAACAGGGGGCGCGACTATGGCTACACCTTC	CASSINRGRDYGYTF
-	-	TRBV7-2	TRBJ2-2	TGTGCCAGCAGCCCCGCCCGTGGGAGAGGGACCGGGGAGCTGTTTTTT	CASSPARGRGTGELFF
-	TRBD1	TRBV5-6	TRBJ2-1	TGTGCCAGCAGCTTGGAGGGGGCTTTATACAATGAGCAGTTCTTC	CASSLEGALYNEQFF
-	TRBD2	TRBV5-1	TRBJ2-3	TGCGCCAGCAGCTTGGGAGCGGGAGGGCCCTCGGGCACAGATACGCAGTATTTT	CASSLGAGGPSGTDTQYF